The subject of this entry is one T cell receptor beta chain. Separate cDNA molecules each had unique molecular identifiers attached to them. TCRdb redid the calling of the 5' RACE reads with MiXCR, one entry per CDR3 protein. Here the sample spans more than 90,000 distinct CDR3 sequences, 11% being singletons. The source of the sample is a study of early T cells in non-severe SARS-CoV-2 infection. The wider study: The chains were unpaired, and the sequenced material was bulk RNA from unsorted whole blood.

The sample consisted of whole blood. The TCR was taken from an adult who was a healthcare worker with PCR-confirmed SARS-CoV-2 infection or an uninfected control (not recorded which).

This CDR3 reads CASIMNTEAFF. Written as DNA, the CDR3 is TGTGCCAGCATTATGAACACTGAAGCTTTCTTT. The chain combines TRBV2 with TRBJ1-1; D is undetermined. V was clipped by 7 bases and J by 0 bases, with 3 bases between them. This CDR3 comprises 11 residues. CDR1 and CDR2 (germline): SNHLY, FYNNEI.